Listed below are T cell receptor beta chains from one sample, sequenced in a study of blood T cell repertoires in COVID-19. Measured with immunoSEQ multiplex PCR; TCRdb has only the in-frame clones, and not every one. Of tens of thousands of clones listed, roughly four fifths are singletons. Source material: peripheral blood. Every receptor here comes from a human donor in a cohort sampled during active COVID-19. Both conserved end residues are part of each CDR3.

TRBV2	TRBJ2-7	CASMLLQGNEQYF
TRBV3-1/TRBV3-2	TRBJ1-3	CASSQSGIGNTIYF
TRBV6-5	TRBJ1-1	CASSYGQQNTEAFF
TRBV7-9	TRBJ2-7	CASSLGTSPYEQYF
TRBV9	TRBJ1-3	CASSASGAGNTIYF
TRBV7-9	TRBJ1-6	CASSLRPPGTENSPLHF
TRBV10-1	TRBJ2-3	CASSESFGLSTDTQYF
TRBV4-1	TRBJ2-5	CASSQGQTQETQYF
TRBV9	TRBJ1-2	CASSVAGTGGPGYTF
TRBV19	TRBJ2-7	CASSIGFGHPGRSSYEQYF
TRBV23-1	TRBJ1-2	CASSQSDGGTDLLYYGYTF
TRBV12-3/TRBV12-4	TRBJ2-5	CASSPGEETQYF
TRBV7-6	TRBJ2-1	CASSAGWDRTYNEQFF
TRBV5-1	TRBJ2-3	CASSLKAGALSDTQYF
TRBV5-6	TRBJ2-7	CASSRRGGFSYEQYF
TRBV7-8	TRBJ1-2	CVSSSVEQGPGYTF
TRBV9	TRBJ2-3	CASSVRPTSTDTQYF
TRBV9	TRBJ1-2	CASSVTTVSYGYTF
TRBV5-6	TRBJ1-1	CASSGVDRAFTEAFF